This TCR beta chain was retrieved from a study of long-term antiretroviral therapy in people with HIV (dated by TCRdb to the early 2020s). For the study in its entirety: The earliest samples were collected about a decade before the 2015 WHO recommendation for immediate ART, when ART was typically delayed until CD4 counts fell. Among the 25 to 35 participants with HIV, roughly eleven were female. A retrospective serial study tested whether changes in peripheral blood TRB repertoire composition and diversity were associated with ART initiation and durable HIV suppression. A total of 192 cryopreserved PBMC samples came from 25 to 35 adults with confirmed HIV infection and were collected serially over a mean of about six years (range 1-12). Test extractions of a monoclonal T-cell line alongside 30 or so polyclonal samples showed no cross-contamination during QIAcube processing. Results and caveats for the whole study, not just this receptor: The samples were dated from about 2004 to 2017, and the ART regimens that were used may be less effective than current ART regimens. Because pre-ART samples had limited cell numbers, profiling was done on unsorted PBMC rather than on sorted CD4+ and CD8+ T cells. Compared with controls, HIV repertoires had narrower CDR3 length ranges, and the network structure pointed to an antigen-experienced repertoire that shifted only slightly toward naive after ART. Expanded TRB clones identified before ART initiation dominated the repertoire at all time points, although this dominance fluctuated and declined in many PLHIV after ART. Starting ART was linked to a significant rise in TRB diversity, yet even after long-term ART the diversity remained significantly lower than in transplant donor controls. Inferences about post-ART repertoire changes are limited because no data were available on ART adherence, viral resistance or therapy changes. Since PBMC availability was limited, sequencing covered only the TCR beta chain, with no alpha chain pairing.

There are 15 amino acids in the CDR3, from cysteine to phenylalanine inclusive. Only the CDR3 DNA stays, 45 bases, in frame from base 1. Relative to germline, V is 0 bases shorter and J is 5 bases shorter, with 13 bases between their ends. Sequences MNHNS (CDR1) and SASEGT (CDR2) are obtained from the germline V gene. About this clone itself: Its antigen has not been determined. No base quality values were provided; no much bigger clone lies one nucleotide off.

Inclusion was restricted to participants for whom at least one PBMC sample before ART initiation and at least two post-ART samples were available. Every participant with HIV received treatment in the United States of America. Cryopreserved samples of roughly 0.95-10 million PBMC were thawed and washed before DNA extraction. At the time of the earliest PBMC sample for each participant with HIV, ages ranged from about 23 to 60 years. PBMC samples from each participant spanned 1-4 timepoints before ART initiation and 2-8 timepoints after ART initiation, with a median of 7 samples. Serial HIV viral load, CD4+ T-cell count, ART history and demographic data were obtained for every participant. Genomic DNA was extracted from unsorted PBMC with a Qiagen kit on a QIAcube, processed in batches of 12 samples. The immunoSEQ hsTCRB v3.0 assay was used at survey level resolution for TRB variable region sequencing. The targeted TRB sequencing depth was about 35,000-55,000 T-cell genomes per sample. TRB libraries were pooled and sequenced on an Illumina MiSeq using a v3 150-cycle kit. The paper's processing steps were these. Repertoire analysis ran in R within a reproducible Nextflow workflow covering QC, data transformation and analysis. LymphoSeq2, an R package for exploring AIRR-Seq data, was used to implement the custom analyses. A few samples yielding fewer than 5000 total TRB sequences were excluded, leaving 150 to 200 analyzed HIV repertoires. Of the 188 retained HIV repertoires, about 59 were collected before and around 130 after ART initiation. Repertoires were downsampled to 5000 TRB nucleotide sequences, and summary statistics were averaged over 100 downsampling iterations. TRB sequences were retained for analysis only if CDR3 regions of at least seven amino acids were present. Diversity was assessed using a clonality score derived from Shannon entropy and using the Gini coefficient. In the repertoire networks, any two of the top 5000 CDR3 amino acid sequences were connected whenever the two sequences differed by an edit distance of one. Antigen specificity groups and MHC restriction were predicted for TRB CDR3 amino acid sequences with GLIPH2. To flag known CMV, EBV, HIV or tissue antigen associations, CDR3 amino acid sequences were matched against VDJdb and McPAS-TCR. Pre-ART, post-ART and control groups were compared with Wilcoxon signed-rank tests and Holm-Bonferroni correction. The table was pulled from immuneACCESS by TCRdb, which kept in-frame rearrangements only. Such tables lose some clones; where checked, under half of the loss comes from unresolved V genes, and the rest has no known cause. V and J calls and clone size are as listed in that table; D and trimming were resolved from the DNA. The sample yields about 24,000 clones; 81% were counted once. The biggest ten clones account for approximately 15% of the sample.

The chain is assembled from TRBV6-1 and TRBJ1-2, with an unclear D gene assignment. The sequenced sample was unsorted PBMCs, obtained at the start of antiretroviral therapy, before treatment. This receptor was taken from a woman between 18 and 30 years old with HIV. The CDR3 protein is CASSEALSGMYGYTF. The DNA sequence reads TGTGCCAGCAGTGAAGCTCTCTCGGGGATGTATGGCTACACCTTC.